This TCR beta chain was sequenced during a study of control samples from healthy donors and cancer patients. Between the trimmed V and J ends, which lost 0 bases and 5 bases, there was a span of 5 bases. The CDR3 length is 12 residues. The germline CDR1 and CDR2 sequences are SGHRS and YFSETQ. Profiling relied on immunoSEQ multiplex PCR, and the TCRdb table lists in-frame clones only, not all of them. The data contain about 150,000 clones, over 85% of them seen just once; the ten biggest clones take up over 6.5%. Sequencing was done on a sample of blood. This clonotype was obtained from a woman in her thirties or forties in good health. V usage is TRBV5-1 and J usage is TRBJ1-1; no definite D call. The CDR3 region is CASSLERTEAFF. CDR3 nucleotides: TGCGCCAGCAGCTTGGAGAGGACTGAAGCTTTCTTT. Filled out from reference TRBV5-1 and TRBJ1-1, the complete variable domain reads KAGVTQTPRYLIKTRGQQVTLSCSPISGHRSVSWYQQTPGQGLQFLFEYFSETQRNKGNFPGRFSGRQFSNSRSEMNVSTLELGDSALYLCASSLERTEAFFGQGTRLTVV.